This T cell receptor beta chain was sequenced during a study of CXCR3-negative and CXCR3-positive naive CD8 T cells. The study, taken as a whole, reports: Hydrophobicity of TRB CDR3s was greater in CXCR3-positive naive cells than in CXCR3-negative naive cells.

On this clonotype: Its cognate antigen is unknown.

In preparing the TRB cDNA libraries, 5' RACE with UMI labels was used. Reanalyzing the 5' RACE reads, TCRdb keeps one entry per CDR3 protein, without DNA. This repertoire includes 85,000 to 90,000 distinct CDR3 sequences. CDR1 SEHNR and CDR2 FQNEAQ come from the germline V gene (reference sequence). The CDR3 covers 19 residues. The source of this sequence is a human donor in good health. Some clones in this sample may be carry-over from other donors' samples. Material: naive CXCR3+ CD8+ T cells from blood. As to subset: CD45RO-CCR7+CD27+CD95- naive CD8+ T cells expressing CXCR3 (TNR3+). The rearrangement uses TRBV7-9 and TRBJ2-3; TCRdb calls TRBD1, which cannot be checked without DNA. CDR3 in amino acids: CASSLALINWDTYTDTQYF. Complete variable domain (other parts from reference TRBV7-9 and TRBJ2-3): DTGVSQNPRHKITKRGQNVTFRCDPISEHNRLYWYRQTLGQGPEFLTYFQNEAQLEKSRLLSDRFSAERPKGSFSTLEIQRTEQGDSAMYLCASSLALINWDTYTDTQYFGPGTRLTVL.